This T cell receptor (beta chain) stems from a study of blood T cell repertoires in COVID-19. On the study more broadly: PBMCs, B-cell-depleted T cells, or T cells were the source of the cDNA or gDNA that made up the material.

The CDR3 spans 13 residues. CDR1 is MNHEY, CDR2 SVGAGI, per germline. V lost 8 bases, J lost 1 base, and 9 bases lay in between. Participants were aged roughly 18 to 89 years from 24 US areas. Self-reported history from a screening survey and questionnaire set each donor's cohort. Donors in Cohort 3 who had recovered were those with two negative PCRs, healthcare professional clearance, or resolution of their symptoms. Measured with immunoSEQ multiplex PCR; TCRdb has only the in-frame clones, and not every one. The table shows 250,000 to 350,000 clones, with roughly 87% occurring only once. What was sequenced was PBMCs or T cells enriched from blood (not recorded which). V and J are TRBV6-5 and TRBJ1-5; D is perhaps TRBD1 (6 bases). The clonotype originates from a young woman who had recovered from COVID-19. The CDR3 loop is CASAGVSNQPQHF. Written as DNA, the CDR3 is TGTGCCAGCGCAGGGGTGAGCAATCAGCCCCAGCATTTT.